This T cell receptor beta chain emerged from a study of Ad26.COV2.S vaccination and SARS-CoV-2 variants (dated by TCRdb to about 2021). General notes on the study: Vaccine-arm donors were drawn from COV1001, a multicentre, randomized, double-blind, placebo-controlled phase I-IIa trial of Ad26.COV2.S in healthy adults. Ad26.COV2.S was administered intramuscularly at a dose of 5x10^10 or 1x10^11 viral particles, either as one shot or as two shots given 56 days apart. Sequencing of the TCRbeta repertoire served to evaluate the specificity and breadth of SARS-CoV-2-reactive T cell receptors following Ad26.COV2.S vaccination. The TCR-sequenced set comprised approximately 30 samples: roughly 19 Ad26.COV2.S vaccine recipients, 5 placebo recipients and 8 SARS-CoV-2 convalescent individuals. Trial participants were randomized into five groups of five, in which low-dose or high-dose Ad26.COV2.S was given once or twice, or placebo was given on both occasions. Throughout the experiments and outcome assessment, investigators stayed blinded to trial group allocation.

Points the paper makes about the study in general: Comparing responses between vaccine doses or regimens was not something the study was powered to do. Comparable non-spike TCR breadth was observed between vaccine and placebo recipients, consistent with only spike being contained in the vaccine. It was noted by the authors that total T cell responses may have been underestimated by the TCR breadth and depth analyses. Compared with placebo recipients, Ad26.COV2.S recipients showed higher spike-specific TCR breadth (P = 0.0014). After vaccination, spike-specific CD8+ and CD4+ T cell responses were reported to show substantial breadth.

V is trimmed back by 6 bases and J by 4 bases, and the junction contains 9 bases that no gene match accounts for. Sequences SEHNR (CDR1) and FQNEAQ (CDR2) are obtained from the germline V gene (reference sequence). Measured from the cysteine to the phenylalanine, the CDR3 is 16 residues long. The only DNA kept is the CDR3, 48 bases in frame from the first base. Sample treatment or condition, as interpreted from the label and publication: around 19 received Ad26.COV2.S at low or high dose, single or two shots; 5 received placebo; per-sample allocation not given. Repertoires of vaccine and placebo recipients were sequenced from samples collected on day 63 after the first injection. In Cohort 1b, about 27 adults aged 18-55 years were enrolled at a single site in Boston, USA, between 29 July and 7 August 2020. Ad26.COV2.S was a replication-incompetent adenovirus type 26 vector that expressed a prefusion-stabilized SARS-CoV-2 spike protein derived from the original Wuhan strain.

Points on this clone: Its antigen remains undetermined. Per-base qualities were not stored, and no clone one base away is much larger.

The immunoSEQ Assay was used to sequence TCRbeta CDR3 regions. After extraction, genomic DNA underwent amplification by bias-controlled multiplex PCR, followed by high-throughput sequencing. As for how the authors treated the data: To quantify the absolute abundance of every unique TCRbeta CDR3 region, sequences were collapsed and filtered. Usable DNA was measured by amplifying reference genes present in all nucleated cells, and TCRbeta template counts were normalized to that usable DNA to estimate T cell fraction. Repertoire TCRs were annotated as SARS-CoV-2-specific when V gene, CDR3 amino acid sequence and J gene were exactly matched to a known reactive TCR set. The reference SARS-CoV-2 TCR set was obtained from MIRA and was filtered for enrichment in COVID-19-positive ImmuneCODE repertoires, whereby public or cross-reactive TCRs were removed. Using the MIRA antigens, annotated TCRs were further analysed by specific ORF or by position within an ORF. Breadth was defined as the number of annotated unique rearrangements divided by the total number of unique productive rearrangements, and depth was defined as the summed frequency of the annotated unique rearrangements. Group comparisons of TCR breadth used two-sided Wilcoxon rank-sum tests. TCRdb carries this immuneACCESS record with in-frame sequences only. Its versions omit some clonotypes, under half of them owing to an unresolved V gene in the studies checked, with the rest unexplained. The D gene and trimming were derived from the DNA, and the V and J assignments and clone size from that table. For this sample the table gives about 260,000 clones, of which around 88% were detected only once. In total, the top ten clones hold less than 3% of the sample.

This specimen was peripheral blood, taken in a trial of Ad26.COV2.S vaccine versus placebo. This chain is built from TRBV7-9 and TRBJ2-5; the junction holds 12 bases that match TRBD2. The TCR comes from a person between 18 and 65 years old who received the Ad26.COV2.S COVID-19 vaccine or a placebo. CDR3 loop: CASRALAGGPRETQYF. In nucleotides, the sequence is TGTGCCAGCAGGGCGCTAGCGGGAGGGCCCCGAGAGACCCAGTACTTC.